Sequencing of this T cell receptor (beta chain) was carried out in a study of T cells expressing NK-cell markers. Concerning this clonotype itself: Its antigen is as yet unknown.

Findings and limits, study-wide: Among CD8+ T cells from over 5 donors, dominant NKG2C+ clonotypes accounted for roughly 1.0-7.0%. HCMV specificity of the expanded NKG2C+ T cell clones was not established.

The germline gives CDR1 MDHEN, CDR2 SYDVKM. This CDR3 contains 11 residues. Template switching by 5'RACE with UMIs generated the TCR beta cDNA. For each CDR3 protein, TCRdb gives one entry from its re-call of the 5' RACE reads, without DNA. The sample totals over 200,000 distinct CDR3 sequences; its top ten clones hold approximately 0.39%. Source material: blood T cells: a sorted CD56 or NKG2C T cell subset, CD4+ or CD8+ T cells, or bulk PBMC T cells (not recorded which). The TCR was taken from a young man in good health. The chain couples TRBV28 to TRBJ2-4; TCRdb lists TRBD1, though no DNA is available to test this call. This CDR3 reads CASRGQVIQYF.